The rows below give T cell receptor beta chains drawn from one sample of a study of human T cells and chemical hapten exposure. Each CDR3 protein gets one entry after TCRdb re-called the 5' RACE reads with MiXCR. The sample contains 110,000 or so distinct CDR3 sequences, approximately 20% of which appear only once. The source is a human donor in good health. CDR3s include the opening cysteine and the closing phenylalanine or tryptophan. A D gene is named only where the DNA matches it firmly. A row's size may be missing; if present it is once, few, many or a size class.

>TRBV28|NA|TRBD1|TRBJ2-7
TGTGCCAGCAGTTCACCTCGACAGGGGGCTTCCTACGAGCAGTACTTC
CASSSPRQGASYEQYF
>TRBV6-5|few|NA|TRBJ1-2
TGTGCCACCACGAGGGAACCTAACTATGGCTACACCTTC
CATTREPNYGYTF
>TRBV24-1|NA|NA|TRBJ1-5
TGTGCCACCAGTGATTCTAAGGGTACGCTAAATCAGCCCCAGCATTTT
CATSDSKGTLNQPQHF
>TRBV12-3/TRBV12-4|few|NA|TRBJ2-2
TGTGCCAGCAGTTTCCCAGGAGGGCCGAACACCGGGGAGCTGTTTTTT
CASSFPGGPNTGELFF
>TRBV29-1|many|NA|TRBJ1-1
TGCAGCGTTACCCCGAGGCAGGGGCCTTACAACACTGAAGCTTTCTTT
CSVTPRQGPYNTEAFF
>TRBV3-1|few|NA|TRBJ2-7
TGTGCCAGCAGCCCGAGACACAGGAACGAGCAGTACTTC
CASSPRHRNEQYF
>TRBV20-1|few|NA|TRBJ2-2
TGCAGTGCTAGAGACGGGGGCTTGGGGGAGCTGTTTTTT
CSARDGGLGELFF
>TRBV10-3|NA|NA|TRBJ2-1
TGTGCCATCAGTGAGTCCGTTAGCGGTTCCTCCTACAATGAGCAGTTCTTC
CAISESVSGSSYNEQFF
>TRBV29-1|few|NA|TRBJ1-3
TGCAGCGTCCGGGACGTTGGAAACACCATATATTTT
CSVRDVGNTIYF
>TRBV11-2|NA|NA|TRBJ2-3
TGTGCCAGCAGCTTAGAGAGAAGGGGTCGGGGGGCCACAGATACGCAGTATTTT
CASSLERRGRGATDTQYF
>TRBV27|many|NA|TRBJ1-5
TGTGCCAGCAGTCCTCGGGTCCCGGGGTCGACTCAGCCCCAGCATTTT
CASSPRVPGSTQPQHF
>TRBV4-1|NA|TRBD2|TRBJ2-1
TGCGCCAGCAGCCAAAGCGCCGGTCGGACTAGCAGACAGAATGAGCAGTTCTTC
CASSQSAGRTSRQNEQFF
>TRBV6-2/TRBV6-3|few|NA|TRBJ1-2
TGTGCCAGCAGTTACAGTTCCTACTCAGCGCATGGCTACACCTTC
CASSYSSYSAHGYTF
>TRBV11-2|few|NA|TRBJ2-6
TGTGCCAGCAGCCACCGGTTTTTTTTGGACAACGTCCTGACTTTC
CASSHRFFLDNVLTF
>TRBV24-1|many|TRBD1|TRBJ2-2
TGTGCCACCAGTGACCCAGGGGGCAGGGGGAACACCGGGGAGCTGTTTTTT
CATSDPGGRGNTGELFF
>TRBV5-1|NA|NA|TRBJ2-7
TGCGCCAGCAGCCAAGCGGGACAGGAGATTCCGTACTTC
CASSQAGQEIPYF
>TRBV6-6|NA|TRBD2|TRBJ2-3
TGTGCCAGCAGTTACGGATTAGCGGGAGCAGATACGCAGTATTTT
CASSYGLAGADTQYF
>TRBV6-1|few|NA|TRBJ1-1
TGTGCCAGCAGTGACAGAGGCGGGAACACTGAAGCTTTCTTT
CASSDRGGNTEAFF
>TRBV27|NA|NA|TRBJ2-1
TGTGCCAGCAGCCAGAACCCACGATCTAGCTCCTACAATGAGCAGTTCTTC
CASSQNPRSSSYNEQFF
>TRBV11-2|NA|TRBD1|TRBJ2-7
TGTGCCAGCAGCCCGATAGATAGGGACAGGGTGGCCGAGCAGTACTTC
CASSPIDRDRVAEQYF
>TRBV6-1|NA|NA|TRBJ1-5
TGTGCCAGCAGTGGACCCGGGACATTGAGTAGCAATCAGCCCCAGCATTTT
CASSGPGTLSSNQPQHF
>TRBV18|many|NA|TRBJ2-6
TGTGCCAGCTCACCACTGGGAACTAGTTCCGGGGCCAACGTCCTGACTTTC
CASSPLGTSSGANVLTF
>TRBV20-1|many|NA|TRBJ2-3
TGCAGTGCTAGATCCCTTTTTGGTGGCCTTAGCACAGATACGCAGTATTTT
CSARSLFGGLSTDTQYF
>TRBV2|NA|TRBD1|TRBJ1-3
TGTGCCAGCAGAGCCGGGACAGGGACTGGAAACACCATATATTTT
CASRAGTGTGNTIYF
>TRBV18|few|NA|TRBJ2-7
TGTGCCAGCTCACCTCTCATCTACGAGCAGTACTTC
CASSPLIYEQYF
>TRBV19|few|NA|TRBJ2-2
TGTGCCAGTAGTATCATTAGTAAGGCCGGGGAGCTGTTTTTT
CASSIISKAGELFF
>TRBV29-1|NA|NA|TRBJ2-7
TGCAGCGTTGAAGACCCAGGCAGGGCCCCCTACGAGCAGTACTTC
CSVEDPGRAPYEQYF
>TRBV10-3|NA|TRBD1|TRBJ2-7
TGTGCCATCAGGACAGGGGGCGGATCCGAGCAGTACTTC
CAIRTGGGSEQYF
>TRBV29-1|few|NA|TRBJ2-7
TGCAGCGTTGGGACGGCAAAGACCTACGAGCAGTACTTC
CSVGTAKTYEQYF
>TRBV23-1|NA|NA|TRBJ2-5
TGCGCCAGCAGTCAAACCCACAGATCCGCGCAAGAGACCCAGTACTTC
CASSQTHRSAQETQYF
>TRBV4-1|NA|TRBD2|TRBJ2-1
TGCGCCAGCAGCCGTGCGGGAGGATATGGTGAGCAGTTCTTC
CASSRAGGYGEQFF
>TRBV20-1|few|TRBD1|TRBJ1-6
TGCAGTGGGGGGACAGAATCATATTCACCCCTCCACTTT
CSGGTESYSPLHF
>TRBV28|NA|TRBD1|TRBJ2-2
TGTGCCAGCAGTCACAGCCTGACAGGGGGGACCGGGGAGCTGTTTTTT
CASSHSLTGGTGELFF
>TRBV7-8|NA|NA|TRBJ2-2
TGTGCCAGCAGCTTTCCCCCAGAGAACACCGGGGAGCTGTTTTTT
CASSFPPENTGELFF
>TRBV19|few|NA|TRBJ2-7
TGTGCCAGTAGGGCTAGCCCTTTGGGCGAGCAGTACTTC
CASRASPLGEQYF
>TRBV11-2|NA|TRBD2|TRBJ2-7
TGTGCCAGCAGCGGGAGTATACTAGCGTACGAGCAGTACTTC
CASSGSILAYEQYF
>TRBV5-6|NA|NA|TRBJ1-6
TGTGCCAGCAGCTTGGGGGGCGCGTCCAATTCACCCCTCCACTTT
CASSLGGASNSPLHF
>TRBV29-1|few|NA|TRBJ2-1
TGCAGCGTTGAATGGGGTAGTGGGAATGAGCAGTTCTTC
CSVEWGSGNEQFF
>TRBV6-5|NA|TRBD2|TRBJ2-7
TGTGCCAGCAGTTACGGACTAGCGGCCGCTTCCTACGAGCAGTACTTC
CASSYGLAAASYEQYF
>TRBV12-3/TRBV12-4|few|TRBD2|TRBJ2-2
TGTGCCAGCGGTGGAGTAGCGGGGACCGGGGAGCTGTTTTTT
CASGGVAGTGELFF
>TRBV19|NA|TRBD1|TRBJ2-5
TGTGCCAGTAGTACTTGGACAGGTCCCCAGCAAGAGACCCAGTACTTC
CASSTWTGPQQETQYF
>TRBV7-9|few|NA|TRBJ1-2
TGTGCCAGCAGCTCCTGGACGGGGGGAACTATTGGCTACACCTTC
CASSSWTGGTIGYTF
>TRBV24-1|few|TRBD2|TRBJ2-1
TGTGCCACCAGTGATGGGGGGGTCCCTATGCGGGACGAGCAGTTCTTC
CATSDGGVPMRDEQFF
>TRBV6-2/TRBV6-3|few|TRBD1|TRBJ2-3
TGTGCCAGCAGTTACTCCCCGACAGGGGAAGATACGCAGTATTTT
CASSYSPTGEDTQYF
>TRBV11-2|NA|TRBD1|TRBJ1-6
TGTGCCAGCAGGCGTACTTCGGGACAGGGTTACAATTCACCCCTCCACTTT
CASRRTSGQGYNSPLHF
>TRBV20-1|NA|TRBD2|TRBJ2-1
TGCAGTGGGGCGGGAGGGTCCTACAATGAGCAGTTCTTC
CSGAGGSYNEQFF